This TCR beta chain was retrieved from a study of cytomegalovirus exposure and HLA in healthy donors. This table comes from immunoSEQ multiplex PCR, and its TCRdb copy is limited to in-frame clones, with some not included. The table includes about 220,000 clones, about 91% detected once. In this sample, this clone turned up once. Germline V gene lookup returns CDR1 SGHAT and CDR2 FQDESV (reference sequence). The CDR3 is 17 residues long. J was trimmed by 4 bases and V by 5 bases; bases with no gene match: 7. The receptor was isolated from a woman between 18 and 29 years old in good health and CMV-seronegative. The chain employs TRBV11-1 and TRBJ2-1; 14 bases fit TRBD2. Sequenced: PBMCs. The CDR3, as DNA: TGTGCCAGCAGCACCGGACTAGCGGGAGGTATATACAATGAGCAGTTCTTC. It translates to CASSTGLAGGIYNEQFF.